A selection of T cell receptor beta chains follows, all from one sample in a study of blood T cells in healthy people across ages. TCRdb re-called the 5' RACE reads with MiXCR, one entry per CDR3 protein. The sample shows roughly 1.9 million distinct CDR3 sequences, roughly 43% of them seen only once. Sequencing used blood. The receptors originated from a human donor in good health. CDR3s include the opening cysteine and the closing phenylalanine or tryptophan. D genes are given only for firm matches. Size tells how often a clone was seen (once, few, many) or the class of an expanded clone, and some rows leave it out.

CASSLHFSGGMNNEQFF TGTGCCAGCAGCTTACATTTTAGCGGGGGGATGAACAATGAGCAGTTCTTC TRBJ2-1 few TRBV11-2 TRBD2
CSAWTDHEQFF TGCAGTGCCTGGACTGACCATGAGCAGTTCTTC TRBJ2-1 NA TRBV20-1 NA
CASSQDAGTVMHEQFF TGCGCCAGCAGCCAAGATGCGGGGACCGTCATGCATGAGCAGTTCTTC TRBJ2-1 few TRBV4-3 NA
CASSLQNRPSYEQYF TGTGCCAGCAGCTTACAGAACAGACCTTCCTACGAGCAGTACTTC TRBJ2-7 NA TRBV7-6 NA
CASSMGLAVGRLGETQYF TGTGCCAGCAGTATGGGACTAGCGGTCGGCAGGTTGGGAGAGACCCAGTACTTC TRBJ2-5 NA TRBV28 TRBD2
CSARDPGGRPNTEAFF TGCAGTGCTAGAGATCCGGGGGGCAGACCGAACACTGAAGCTTTCTTT TRBJ1-1 NA TRBV20-1 NA
CASSYRPGLAGYEQYF TGTGCCAGCAGCTACCGCCCGGGACTAGCGGGGTACGAGCAGTACTTC TRBJ2-7 few TRBV7-6 TRBD2
CASTDHGSPYNYGYTF TGTGCCAGCACCGACCACGGCAGTCCATATAACTATGGCTACACCTTC TRBJ1-2 few TRBV6-5 NA
CSVAPSSYEQYF TGCAGTGTAGCGCCAAGCTCCTACGAGCAGTACTTC TRBJ2-7 few TRBV20-1 NA
CASSSSGGLTNEQFF TGTGCCAGCAGTTCATCGGGGGGCCTTACCAATGAGCAGTTCTTC TRBJ2-1 NA TRBV27 NA
CASRRDIDSPLHF TGTGCCAGCAGACGGGACATCGATTCACCCCTCCACTTT TRBJ1-6 NA TRBV25-1 NA
CASSPTGLTSYEQYF TGTGCCAGCAGCCCGACAGGTCTCACCTCCTACGAGCAGTACTTC TRBJ2-7 NA TRBV7-9 NA
CASSSSQGDWDNEQFF TGTGCCAGCAGTAGTTCACAGGGGGATTGGGACAATGAGCAGTTCTTC TRBJ2-1 few TRBV7-2 TRBD1
CATSPRTALGYGYTF TGTGCCACCAGCCCACGGACAGCCCTGGGCTATGGCTACACCTTC TRBJ1-2 few TRBV15 NA
CAISTDREGAGYTF TGTGCCATCAGTACGGACAGGGAAGGGGCTGGCTACACCTTC TRBJ1-2 NA TRBV10-3 TRBD1
CASSPTGVAPLHF TGTGCCAGCAGCCCCACGGGAGTTGCACCCCTCCACTTT TRBJ1-6 few TRBV7-8 NA
CASSMGPGSSPLHF TGTGCCAGCAGTATGGGACCCGGGAGTTCACCCCTCCACTTT TRBJ1-6 NA TRBV2 NA
CATSDPLRGNQPQHF TGTGCCACCAGTGACCCCCTTCGTGGGAATCAGCCCCAGCATTTT TRBJ1-5 few TRBV24-1 NA
CASSEPRDRDIGGYTF TGTGCCAGCAGTGAACCTCGGGACAGGGATATCGGTGGCTACACCTTC TRBJ1-2 few TRBV2 TRBD1
CASSFSGGPPTDTQYF TGTGCCAGCAGTTTTAGCGGGGGGCCTCCCACAGATACGCAGTATTTT TRBJ2-3 NA TRBV6-5 TRBD2
CASTWSIGTEAFF TGTGCCAGCACCTGGAGTATCGGCACTGAAGCTTTCTTT TRBJ1-1 NA TRBV7-2 NA
CASRGTGRPNYGYTF TGTGCCAGCAGAGGGACAGGGAGACCTAACTATGGCTACACCTTC TRBJ1-2 NA TRBV9 TRBD1
CSARDSRDSEAFF TGCAGTGCTAGAGACAGCCGGGACAGTGAAGCTTTCTTT TRBJ1-1 once TRBV20-1 TRBD1
CASSRGPPDEQFF TGTGCCAGCAGCCGAGGGCCCCCGGATGAGCAGTTCTTC TRBJ2-1 NA TRBV3-1 NA
CVSNKGHGTSETQYF TGTGTCAGCAATAAAGGACACGGTACCTCAGAGACCCAGTACTTC TRBJ2-5 NA TRBV25-1 NA
CSVRTVEYQETQFF TGCAGCGTCCGGACAGTTGAATACCAAGAGACCCAGTTCTTC TRBJ2-1 NA TRBV29-1 NA
CASSQGQGTNEKLFF TGTGCCAGCAGTCAGGGACAGGGCACTAATGAAAAACTGTTTTTT TRBJ1-4 few TRBV27 TRBD1
CASSLKPRGYEQYF TGTGCCAGCAGTCTAAAACCCAGGGGCTACGAGCAGTACTTC TRBJ2-7 NA TRBV28 NA
CSADPHGASLQAFF TGCAGTGCTGACCCACACGGAGCCTCGCTACAAGCTTTCTTT TRBJ1-1 once TRBV20-1 NA
CASSFIQGSYEQYF TGCGCCAGCAGCTTTATCCAGGGTTCCTACGAGCAGTACTTC TRBJ2-7 few TRBV5-1 NA
CASSLVAGSPYNEQFF TGTGCCAGCAGCTTGGTAGCAGGGAGCCCCTACAATGAGCAGTTCTTC TRBJ2-1 NA TRBV5-6 NA
CASSLRGQVGNIQYF TGTGCCAGCAGTTTACGGGGGCAAGTCGGAAACATTCAGTACTTC TRBJ2-4 NA TRBV12-3/TRBV12-4 NA
CASSKGPLNQETQYF TGTGCCAGCAGTAAGGGACCCCTGAACCAAGAGACCCAGTACTTC TRBJ2-5 NA TRBV2 NA
CASSWTPRIETQYF TGTGCCAGCAGTTGGACTCCGAGAATTGAGACCCAGTACTTC TRBJ2-5 few TRBV6-2/TRBV6-3 NA
CASSQDESGIYEQFF TGTGCCAGCAGCCAAGATGAGAGCGGGATCTATGAGCAGTTCTTC TRBJ2-1 few TRBV4-2 TRBD2
CASSPATEYYGYTF TGTGCCAGCTCACCAGCGACGGAATACTATGGCTACACCTTC TRBJ1-2 NA TRBV18 NA
CASSSTKAETQYF TGTGCCAGCAGTTCGACCAAAGCGGAGACCCAGTACTTC TRBJ2-5 few TRBV28 NA
CASAQGVGYTF TGTGCCAGCGCACAGGGGGTCGGCTACACCTTC TRBJ1-2 few TRBV12-3/TRBV12-4 TRBD1
CSADRQGREQYF TGCAGTGCAGACAGACAGGGTAGAGAGCAGTACTTC TRBJ2-5 NA TRBV20-1 TRBD1
CSARFHMGMAYEQYF TGCAGTGCTAGATTCCACATGGGGATGGCCTACGAGCAGTACTTC TRBJ2-7 NA TRBV20-1 NA
CSVEGILKDGNYEQYF TGCAGCGTTGAAGGGATTCTGAAGGACGGAAACTACGAGCAGTACTTC TRBJ2-7 few TRBV29-1 NA
CASSYSTSGYTDTQYF TGTGCCAGCAGTTACTCTACTAGCGGCTACACAGATACGCAGTATTTT TRBJ2-3 NA TRBV6-5 TRBD2
CASSPGQGTSQGGYTF TGTGCCAGCTCACCCGGACAGGGGACATCGCAGGGTGGCTACACCTTC TRBJ1-2 NA TRBV18 TRBD1
CASSGQPGNTEAFF TGTGCCAGCAGCGGCCAGCCAGGGAACACTGAAGCTTTCTTT TRBJ1-1 NA TRBV9 NA
CASSLEYRGPGANVLTF TGTGCCAGCAGCTTGGAATATCGGGGTCCTGGGGCCAACGTCCTGACTTTC TRBJ2-6 NA TRBV5-6 NA
CSARKGAEPEAFF TGCAGTGCTAGGAAGGGGGCTGAGCCTGAAGCTTTCTTT TRBJ1-1 few TRBV20-1 TRBD1
CASSPSRVRDTEAFF TGTGCCAGCAGCCCTTCCCGGGTTAGGGACACTGAAGCTTTCTTT TRBJ1-1 NA TRBV12-3/TRBV12-4 NA
CASSLSGFGTEAFF TGTGCCAGCAGCTTGTCGGGGTTCGGTACTGAAGCTTTCTTT TRBJ1-1 NA TRBV11-1 NA
CSAKPAGGRETQYF TGCAGTGCTAAGCCAGCGGGGGGGCGAGAGACTCAGTACTTC TRBJ2-5 NA TRBV20-1 TRBD2